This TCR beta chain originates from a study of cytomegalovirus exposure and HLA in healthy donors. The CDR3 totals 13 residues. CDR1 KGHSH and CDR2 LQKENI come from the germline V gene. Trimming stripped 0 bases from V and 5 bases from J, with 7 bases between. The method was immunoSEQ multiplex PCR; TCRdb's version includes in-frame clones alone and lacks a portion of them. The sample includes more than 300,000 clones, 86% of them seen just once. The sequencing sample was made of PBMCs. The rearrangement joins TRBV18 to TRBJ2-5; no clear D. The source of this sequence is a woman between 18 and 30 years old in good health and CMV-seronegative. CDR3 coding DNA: TGTGCCAGCTCACCACCCGAGTGGGAGACCCAGTACTTC. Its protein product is CASSPPEWETQYF.